These 24 T cell receptor beta chains originate from one sample sequenced in a study of radiotherapy plus CTLA-4 blockade in lung cancer. Using immunoSEQ multiplex PCR, the repertoire was profiled, and TCRdb retains in-frame clones only, with some absent. This table holds some 50,000 clones, 84% found once. Sequencing was performed on peripheral blood, taken from a patient treated with radiotherapy plus ipilimumab. Receptors originate from a human donor with non-small cell lung cancer whose response to radiotherapy plus ipilimumab could not be evaluated.

This clone was observed a few times. The chain recombines TRBV2 with TRBJ2-2; no clear D gene. The CDR3 spans 15 residues. V was pared by 6 bases and J by 5 bases, with 16 bases between. Per the germline V gene, CDR1 is SNHLY and CDR2 is FYNNEI. This CDR3 reads CASRTRRVLTGELFF. CDR3 DNA: TGTGCCAGCAGAACCAGACGGGTTCTGACCGGGGAGCTGTTTTTT.

The CDR3 coding sequence is TGTGCCAGCAGTGAAGCGCGGCGGGAGCAGCCCCAGCATTTT. Translated, it gives CASSEARREQPQHF. The rearrangement joins TRBV6-1 to TRBJ1-5; D not certain. V was shortened by 0 bases and J by 7 bases, with 10 bases between the two germline ends. Germline assignment: CDR1 MNHNS and CDR2 SASEGT. The CDR3 consists of 14 residues.

V gene TRBV19 combines with J gene TRBJ1-4; 8 bases align to TRBD1. The V gene end was trimmed by 6 bases and the J gene end by 0 bases; junction bases not matched to a gene: 6. Germline V gene data show CDR1 as LNHDA and CDR2 as SQIVND (reference sequence). The CDR3 covers 16 residues. CDR3 protein: CASSLDRGATNEKLFF. The CDR3 DNA is TGTGCCAGTAGCCTCGACAGGGGTGCAACTAATGAAAAACTGTTTTTT.

This clone was detected only once. This chain's CDR3 is CASIPSTGYNTEAFF. The CDR3 DNA is TGTGCCAGTATTCCCTCGACAGGGTATAACACTGAAGCTTTCTTT. This rearrangement joins TRBV19 to TRBJ1-1, with 7 bases aligning to TRBD1. Looked up from germline, CDR1 is LNHDA and CDR2 is SQIVND (reference sequence). Trimming at V came to 7 bases and at J to 2 bases, leaving 10 bases not matched to a gene. The CDR3 sequence is 15 residues long. Full variable domain (rest looked up from reference TRBV19 and TRBJ1-1): DGGITQSPKYLFRKEGQNVTLSCEQNLNHDAMYWYRQDPGQGLRLIYYSQIVNDFQKGDIAEGYSVSREKKESFPLTVTSAQKNPTAFYLCASIPSTGYNTEAFFGQGTRLTVV.

The chain uses TRBV27 and TRBJ2-1; D is perhaps TRBD1 (5 bases). The CDR3 has 14 amino acids. V lost 2 bases and J lost 2, with 7 bases in between. Germline V gene sequence: CDR1 MNHEY, CDR2 SMNVEV (reference sequence). The CDR3, as DNA: TGTGCCAGCAGTTTACAGGGCCCCTACAATGAGCAGTTCTTC. Its translation is CASSLQGPYNEQFF.

The J gene is TRBJ2-7, the V gene TRBV28; 7 bases map to TRBD2. The CDR3 is made up of 14 amino acids. V trimming: 3 bases; J trimming: 2 bases; junction bases outside the gene matches: 4. Per the germline V gene, CDR1 is MDHEN and CDR2 is SYDVKM. The CDR3, as DNA: TGTGCCAGCAGTTTCTCCGGGACTACCTACGAGCAGTACTTC. As protein: CASSFSGTTYEQYF.

CDR3 nucleotides: TGTGCCAGCAGGTCCCGGGGTAGCGGGATTTACGAGCAGTACTTC. This gives the protein CASRSRGSGIYEQYF. This chain links TRBV6-6 with TRBJ2-7; TRBD2 agrees at 8 bases. Germline trimming cut 6 bases from V and 4 bases from J; bases unmatched to any gene: 11. Germline V gives CDR1 MNHNY, CDR2 SVGAGI (reference sequence). The CDR3 contains 15 residues.

The rearrangement links TRBV5-1 to TRBJ1-2, with 7 bases matching TRBD1. CDR3 size: 14 residues. Trimming removed 0 bases from V and 13 bases from J; junction bases left unmatched: 12. The germline CDR1 and CDR2 sequences are SGHRS and YFSETQ. CDR3 nucleotide sequence: TGCGCCAGCAGCTTGGCGTTTTCAGGGACAGTACCCACCTTC. This encodes CASSLAFSGTVPTF. Variable domain in full (rest from reference TRBV5-1 and TRBJ1-2): KAGVTQTPRYLIKTRGQQVTLSCSPISGHRSVSWYQQTPGQGLQFLFEYFSETQRNKGNFPGRFSGRQFSNSRSEMNVSTLELGDSALYLCASSLAFSGTVPTFGSGTRLTVV.

The chain carries TRBV7-9 and TRBJ2-1, with D possibly TRBD1 on 6 matching bases. The CDR3 is made up of 14 amino acids. Deletions cut 1 base from V and 5 bases from J, with 9 bases between. CDR1 is SEHNR and CDR2 is FQNEAQ in the germline V gene (reference sequence). CDR3 sequence: CASSLGQGNNEQFF. The CDR3 DNA reads TGTGCCAGCAGCTTAGGTCAGGGGAACAATGAGCAGTTCTTC.

There are a few counts of this clone. The rearrangement links TRBV4-3 to TRBJ2-3; maybe TRBD2 (5 bases). The germline gives CDR1 LGHNA, CDR2 YSLEER. The CDR3 is made up of 16 amino acids. V gave up 3 bases and J gave up 3 bases, with 16 bases separating them. The CDR3 loop reads CASSQDWQVRTDTQYF. DNA of the CDR3: TGCGCCAGCAGCCAGGACTGGCAGGTTAGGACAGATACGCAGTATTTT.

CDR3 loop: CASSRAPENTEAFF. The DNA for the CDR3 is TGTGCCAGCAGCCGAGCGCCGGAAAACACTGAAGCTTTCTTT. The chain has TRBV7-2 and TRBJ1-1; D remains ambiguous. This CDR3 is built from 14 residues. Germline CDR1 and CDR2: SGHTA and FQGNSA. The ends were cut back, 5 bases at V and 2 bases at J, with 12 bases in the middle.

CDR3 amino acids: CASSVAGTSGSYNEQFF. DNA of the CDR3: TGTGCCAGCAGCGTAGCGGGGACTAGCGGTTCCTACAATGAGCAGTTCTTC. This rearrangement joins TRBV9 to TRBJ2-1, with 11 bases that match TRBD2. Germline CDR1 reads SGDLS; CDR2 reads YYNGEE. V lost 0 bases, J lost 1 base, and 3 bases stayed unmatched. The CDR3 covers 17 residues.

The chain has TRBV7-2 and TRBJ2-5, with 9 bases that match TRBD1. V was pared by 5 bases and J by 2 bases, with 9 bases of the junction left unmatched. Germline-derived CDR1 and CDR2 are SGHTA and FQGNSA. This CDR3 comprises 16 residues. CDR3 sequence (DNA): TGTGCCAGCAGCGGGCAGGACAGGGGCATACAAGAGACCCAGTACTTC. This encodes CASSGQDRGIQETQYF.

The rearrangement links TRBV27 to TRBJ2-2; D is ambiguous. CDR3 length: 12 amino acids. V lost 4 bases, J lost 4 bases, and 4 bases lay in between. CDR1 is MNHEY and CDR2 is SMNVEV in the germline V gene (reference sequence). The CDR3 is CASSSLTGELFF. The CDR3 DNA sequence: TGTGCCAGCAGTTCCCTCACCGGGGAGCTGTTTTTT.

The chain is built from TRBV5-1 and TRBJ2-5, with D tentatively TRBD1 (5 bases). Germline assignment: CDR1 SGHRS and CDR2 YFSETQ. Trimming stripped 4 bases from V and 4 bases from J, with 14 bases between. This CDR3 is 14 amino acids long. The CDR3 region has the DNA TGCGCCAGCAGCCCGAATGGTAGGGGAGAGACCCAGTACTTC. Protein: CASSPNGRGETQYF.

A single count supports this clone. The rearrangement joins TRBV7-9 to TRBJ1-4, with TRBD1 as a possible D gene (5 bases). Germline V CDR1 and CDR2: SEHNR, FQNEAQ (reference sequence). The CDR3 runs 14 residues. V was pared by 5 bases and J by 4 bases, with 11 bases between. CDR3 residues: CASSLQGNNEKLFF. The CDR3 coding sequence is TGTGCCAGCAGCCTGCAGGGAAATAATGAAAAACTGTTTTTT.

The chain combines TRBV27 with TRBJ2-1; 7 bases match TRBD1. CDR3 size: 15 residues. Germline V CDR1 and CDR2: MNHEY, SMNVEV (reference sequence). Losses at the gene ends were 10 bases for V and 0 bases for J; bases not matched to a gene: 9. CDR3 nucleotides: TGTGCCACCTCATCCCGGGACAGCTCCTACAATGAGCAGTTCTTC. It is translated as CATSSRDSSYNEQFF.

The chain employs TRBV29-1 and TRBJ2-7; TRBD2 matches 8 bases. Germline CDR1 reads SQVTM; CDR2 reads ANQGSEA. This CDR3 has 15 amino acids. Trimming at V came to 0 bases and at J to 2 bases, leaving 6 bases not matched to a gene. The CDR3 DNA is TGCAGCGTTGAAGATACAGCGGGGGTGACCTACGAGCAGTACTTC. This gives the protein CSVEDTAGVTYEQYF.

A single count supports this clone. CDR3 residues: CASSYGTGAGNTIYF. DNA of the CDR3: TGTGCCAGCAGTTACGGAACAGGGGCTGGAAACACCATATATTTT. The V call is TRBV6-6, the J call TRBJ1-3, with 7 nucleotides matching TRBD1. The CDR3 extends over 15 amino acids. CDR1 is MNHNY, CDR2 SVGAGI, per germline (reference sequence). With V trimmed by 2 bases and J by 2 bases, 3 bases remained unmatched.

This chain joins TRBV27 and TRBJ1-2; 9 bases are a match to TRBD1. CDR1 MNHEY and CDR2 SMNVEV come from the germline V gene (reference sequence). The CDR3 is 12 amino acids. V lost 4 bases, J lost 10 bases, and 4 bases stayed unmatched. CDR3 nucleotides: TGTGCCAGCAGTTCTACAGGGGGCGACTACACCTTC. Protein sequence: CASSSTGGDYTF.

V is TRBV19 and J is TRBJ2-7; possibly TRBD2 for D (6 bases). Germline values: CDR1 LNHDA, CDR2 SQIVND (reference sequence). Trimming shortened V by 4 bases and J by 3 bases, and 13 bases separated the two germline ends. The CDR3 runs to 14 residues. The CDR3 here is CASSTSAGFYEQYF. In nucleotides, the CDR3 is TGTGCCAGTAGTACTAGCGCAGGGTTCTACGAGCAGTACTTC.

The chain is built from TRBV11-3 and TRBJ2-1; 13 nucleotides align to TRBD2. This CDR3 spans 19 amino acids. The junction had 10 bases not matched to a gene; V was cut back by 5 bases and J by 0 bases. The germline V gene encodes CDR1 SGHNT and CDR2 YENEEA. CDR3 nucleotides: TGTGCCAGCAGCCGGGGGACTAGCGGGACTAGTTACTCCTACAATGAGCAGTTCTTC. As protein: CASSRGTSGTSYSYNEQFF.

The genes are TRBV5-1 and TRBJ2-2; the D gene is possibly TRBD1 (6 bases). The CDR3 is 13 amino acids. Germline CDR1 and CDR2: SGHRS and YFSETQ. V dropped 4 bases and J dropped 6 bases, with 10 bases sitting between them. CDR3 sequence reads: CASSDWGPGELFF. The DNA for the CDR3 is TGCGCCAGCAGCGACTGGGGGCCCGGGGAGCTGTTTTTT.

The chain is built from TRBV4-1 and TRBJ1-1; no reliable D call. Germline CDR1 reads MGHRA; CDR2 reads YSYEKL. Trimming left V 1 base short and J 5 bases short, with 11 bases between. This CDR3 region has 14 residues. Here the CDR3 reads CASSQVVGSTEAFF. In nucleotides, the CDR3 is TGCGCCAGCAGCCAAGTGGTGGGCAGTACTGAAGCTTTCTTT.